These T cell receptor beta chains were read from a single sample in a study of T cells after yellow fever vaccination. Each CDR3 protein is one row after TCRdb ran MiXCR on the 5' RACE reads. The table records approximately 58,000 distinct CDR3 sequences, around 6.1% of them present only once. The specimen comprised PBMCs, either bulk or a sorted T-cell subset (CD4+, CD8+, memory, or dextramer-sorted; not recorded which), sampled on the day of the yellow fever booster vaccination. Receptors were obtained from a man aged 18 to 29 who received the YFV17D yellow fever vaccine. Both conserved end residues are trimmed from each CDR3. A D gene is named only where the DNA matches it firmly.

V gene	D gene	J gene	CDR3 protein
TRBV4-3	TRBD1	TRBJ2-1	ASSRTWTGDNEQF
TRBV12-3/TRBV12-4	.	TRBJ1-4	ASSGSNEAVTNEKLF
TRBV10-3	TRBD1	TRBJ1-4	AISEPTGGREKLF
TRBV7-6	TRBD2	TRBJ2-3	ASSIGTSGATTDTQY
TRBV6-2/TRBV6-3	.	TRBJ2-1	ASSPSVDEQF
TRBV5-1	.	TRBJ1-1	ASSPRTGEEAF
TRBV10-3	TRBD1	TRBJ1-5	AISESGQGDQPQH
TRBV11-3	.	TRBJ2-1	ASSASDRYNEQF
TRBV3-1	.	TRBJ2-3	ASSQAGTSTDTQY
TRBV28	.	TRBJ1-3	ASSPRFYQGAGNTIY
TRBV20-1	TRBD2	TRBJ2-2	SARRDYNTGELF
TRBV10-2	.	TRBJ2-7	ASSDTSTYEQY
TRBV27	TRBD2	TRBJ2-1	ASSHGLAGGNEQF
TRBV5-1	.	TRBJ2-2	ASSLLGNTGELF
TRBV12-3/TRBV12-4	TRBD2	TRBJ2-3	ASKLAGRTDTQY
TRBV12-3/TRBV12-4	TRBD1	TRBJ1-1	ASSTRDRGADTEAF
TRBV7-9	.	TRBJ1-6	ASSSGQLSPLH
TRBV7-8	TRBD2	TRBJ2-2	ASSLPGLAGGRTGELF
TRBV6-2/TRBV6-3	TRBD2	TRBJ2-7	ASSGGLTYEQY
TRBV6-5	.	TRBJ2-1	ASSSGFEQF
TRBV24-1	.	TRBJ2-2	ATSDSRAAGELF
TRBV12-3/TRBV12-4	.	TRBJ1-5	ASSHRENGQPQH
TRBV5-4	.	TRBJ1-5	ASSSDLGGPQPQH
TRBV20-1	.	TRBJ2-7	SARDPRSYEQY
TRBV20-1	.	TRBJ2-2	SARPGTGELF
TRBV5-1	.	TRBJ2-7	ASSSTPRGEQY
TRBV9	.	TRBJ1-2	ASSVGAGGYT
TRBV6-2/TRBV6-3	.	TRBJ2-1	ASSYGKRASHNEQF
TRBV5-1	.	TRBJ2-2	ASSLVGNTGELF
TRBV6-5	.	TRBJ2-3	ASSYTGLTDTQY
TRBV12-3/TRBV12-4	.	TRBJ2-7	ASSFGGGGYEQY
TRBV18	.	TRBJ1-2	ASSRRDYGYT
TRBV30	.	TRBJ2-5	AWSFGLALGETQY
TRBV19	.	TRBJ2-7	ASSIGLRAYEQY
TRBV5-1	TRBD1	TRBJ1-6	ASSLEQGGIQALH
TRBV18	.	TRBJ2-5	ASSPLDREETQY
TRBV11-3	.	TRBJ2-5	ASSLETMGTQY
TRBV10-3	TRBD1	TRBJ2-7	AISEETGPEQY